This TCR beta chain stems from a study of beta chain features in type 1 diabetes (dated by TCRdb to 2017 to 2018). Some background on the complete study: Mean age, gender distribution, total cell number and subset yield did not differ between patients and healthy donors. Across all samples, fewer than 130 million sorted cells were examined, and cell number per subset correlated strongly with RNA yield. The study compared TCRB repertoires of sorted circulating CD4+ T cell subsets between recently diagnosed type 1 diabetes patients and matched healthy donors. Naive and central memory subsets were obtained from all 28 donors, but regulatory and stem cell-like memory subsets were isolated from only 8 patients and roughly 8 healthy donors. What the work shows at the level of the full study, not this receptor alone: At VDJ recombination sites, patients with type 1 diabetes made fewer insertions and deleted more nucleotides, a pattern implying thymic rearrangement abnormalities. The naive, central memory and regulatory TCRB repertoires appeared to resemble one another more closely among patients than among healthy donors. HLA sub-analyses involved small numbers of individuals, so any influence of HLA type on TCRB rearrangement remained unresolved. In all four CD4+ subsets, TCRB CDR3 length was moderately but significantly shorter in type 1 diabetes patients. PCR may preferentially amplify shorter templates, but because patient and control samples were amplified and corrected together, any resulting skew would affect both groups equally. Sequencing cDNA rather than genomic DNA could over-represent highly expressing activated cells, although activation and CD3 levels did not differ between groups.

The entire amount of isolated RNA was reverse transcribed using the High Capacity cDNA Reverse Transcription Kit, so the sequenced TCRB transcripts were expressed ones. Naive, central memory and regulatory T cell samples underwent deep immunoSEQ sequencing, averaging about 3.57 million total reads per sample. After sorted cells were lysed in RLT buffer, RNA was extracted with DNase-treated RNeasy Micro or Mini kits, with the choice depending on cell number. To prevent cross-contamination, each cell subset was processed individually, whereas patient and healthy donor samples were processed jointly. Using the immunoSEQ multiplex PCR, TCRB sequences were amplified from cDNA into 87-bp fragments spanning the CDR3 region. Amplicons were sequenced on the Illumina HiSeq platform. The study's own analysis went as follows. Synthetic template baselines were used to correct PCR bias computationally, reads within Hamming distance 2 were collapsed, and singletons that could not be merged were discarded. Reads were aligned to IMGT to assign V, D and J genes, CDR3 length, and insertions or deletions at six rearrangement sites. Within each subset, clonotype counts were normalized to sorted cell number, after which true diversity and Gini coefficients were computed with the tcR R package. Repertoire sharing was quantified using the overlap coefficient calculated on TCRB nucleotide sequences. Out-of-frame TCRB sequences from naive cells were analyzed to stand in for the pre-selection repertoire. In its TCRdb copy, this immuneACCESS table keeps in-frame sequences only and misses some clones. Where compared with another copy, unresolved V genes explain less than half of these, and the others have no known cause. The V and J calls and clone size were taken over from that table, and D and trimming were inferred from the DNA. The sample has approximately 150,000 clones on record, 8.5% to 12% of them singletons. The top ten hold 1.3% of the sample.

Each donor gave one peripheral blood draw, approximately 100 mL on average, collected into heparinised tubes. A BD FACSAria II and a panel including CD45RO, CCR7, CD25, CD127, CD95 and CD27 were used to sort naive, central memory, regulatory and stem cell-like memory CD4+ T cells. Every sorted population had a purity above 95%. PBMCs were isolated right away by Lymphoprep density gradient centrifugation and were stained directly, without culture. So that batch effects would be minimized, each experiment stained and sorted samples in pairs, pairing one healthy donor with one patient. This clone was detected many times. Its antigen remains unidentified. No clone much larger than this one lies a single base away; base qualities are absent. The germline V gene (reference sequence) gives CDR1 as GTSNPN and CDR2 as SVGIG. The CDR3 runs 15 residues from the cysteine to the phenylalanine. Only the CDR3 part of the read is kept: 45 bases, read in frame from the first base. Compared with germline, V lacks 5 bases and J lacks 3 bases; bases without a gene match: 13.

The specimen was naive CD4+ T cells from blood. The label giving this sample's cell subset or site can be read as: true naive CD4+ T cells. The chain was built from TRBV30 and TRBJ2-7, with 7 middle bases fitting TRBD1. The sequence derives from a man aged 18 to 29 in good health. Read as DNA, the sequence is TGTGCCTGGCGACCGAGGGGGACAGCGCGCTACGAGCAGTACTTC. This gives the protein CAWRPRGTARYEQYF.